This entry describes one T cell receptor beta chain. A read error may explain this, as a much larger clone is one base away. This record belongs to a study of T cell repertoires in cytomegalovirus infection. TCRdb re-called the reads with MiXCR, one entry per CDR3 protein. The sample includes fewer than 200,000 distinct CDR3 sequences, approximately 19% of them seen just once. The CDR3 loop spans 14 amino acids. The V and J ends lost 3 bases and 1 base respectively, with 10 bases between them. CDR1 is SGHRS, CDR2 YFSETQ, per germline. The chain has TRBV5-1 and TRBJ1-1; D possibly corresponds to TRBD1 (5 bases). Specimen: PBMCs. This sequence originates from a human donor in good health (CMV status not recorded). Some clones in this sample may be carry-over from other donors' samples. CDR3 in DNA: TGCGCCAGCAGCTGGGGACTTAAGAACACTGAAGCTTTCTTT. Amino acid sequence: CASSWGLKNTEAFF.